Detailed here is one T cell receptor (beta chain). The antigen is not known. The ends were cut back, 4 bases at V and 6 bases at J, with 12 bases in the middle. The CDR3 is made up of 13 amino acids. The germline CDR1 and CDR2 sequences are SGHTA and FQGTGA. The data derive from a study of cytomegalovirus exposure and HLA in healthy donors. Study-wide results and caveats: Specificity of three CMV-associated chains for CMV antigens was verified in vitro. Sequencing depth across donors, presence/absence analyses assumed, was roughly uniform.

60 Vbeta and 13 Jbeta primers were used in PCR. TCRdb's copy holds only in-frame clones and misses some; the assay was immunoSEQ multiplex PCR. The table records approximately 120,000 clones, 72% of them present only once. The clonotype originates from a man between 25 and 39 years old in good health and CMV-seronegative. The sequencing input was PBMCs. The J gene is TRBJ1-1, the V gene TRBV7-3; maybe TRBD1 (6 bases). Written as DNA, the CDR3 is TGTGCCAGCAGCTCCACAGGGAATGCTGAAGCTTTCTTT. Translation: CASSSTGNAEAFF.